This TCR beta chain was observed in a study of T-cell reconstitution after alpha-beta-depleted transplantation in children. This clonotype has at least ten counts. This CDR3 has 14 amino acids. Germline V gene lookup returns CDR1 DFQATT and CDR2 SNEGSKA (reference sequence). The V gene lost 0 bases and the J gene lost 5 bases, with 13 bases spanning the gap. The authors prepared the TCRbeta library with unique molecular identifiers. TCRdb independently ran MiXCR on the PCR reads; one entry per CDR3 protein. The sample holds approximately 210,000 distinct CDR3 sequences, about 14% seen once. This specimen was PBMCs from the stem cell graft donor, taken from the stem cell graft. The chain joins TRBV20-1 to TRBJ1-2; D is perhaps TRBD1 (5 bases). The receptor was derived from a human donor who donated a stem cell graft to a child with acute lymphoblastic leukemia. CDR3: CSARDRQGTYGYTF. DNA of the CDR3: TGCAGTGCTAGAGATCGGCAGGGAACTTATGGCTACACCTTC.